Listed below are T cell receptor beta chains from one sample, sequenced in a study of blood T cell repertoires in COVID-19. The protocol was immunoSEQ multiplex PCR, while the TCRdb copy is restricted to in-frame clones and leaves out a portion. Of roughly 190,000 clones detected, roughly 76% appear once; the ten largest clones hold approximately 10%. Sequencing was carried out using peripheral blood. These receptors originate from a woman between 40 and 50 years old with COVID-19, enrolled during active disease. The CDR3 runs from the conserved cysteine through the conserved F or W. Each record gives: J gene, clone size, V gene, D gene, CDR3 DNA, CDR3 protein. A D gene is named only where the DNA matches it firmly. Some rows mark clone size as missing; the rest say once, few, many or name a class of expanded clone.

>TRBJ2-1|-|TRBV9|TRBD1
TGTGCCAGCAGCGTAGGGGGACAGGGGACTGAGCAGTTCTTC
CASSVGGQGTEQFF
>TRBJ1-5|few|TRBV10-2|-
TGCGCCAGTAACAGGGTTAATCAGCCCCAGCATTTT
CASNRVNQPQHF
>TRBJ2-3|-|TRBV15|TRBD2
TGTGCCACCAGGGGGGGGAGCACAGATACGCAGTATTTT
CATRGGSTDTQYF
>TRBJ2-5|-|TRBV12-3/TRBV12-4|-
TGTGCCAGCAGCATTGGAGAGGTGGAGACCCAGTACTTC
CASSIGEVETQYF
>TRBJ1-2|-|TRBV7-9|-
TGTGCCAGCAGCAAAAGGGTCGGGGACTATGGCTACACCTTC
CASSKRVGDYGYTF
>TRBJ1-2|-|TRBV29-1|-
TGCAGCGTTCCTGCGGGGGGACGTGGCTACACCTTC
CSVPAGGRGYTF
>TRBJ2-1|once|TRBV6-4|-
TGTGCCAGCAGTGACGTACAAACGGGTGAGCAGTTCTTC
CASSDVQTGEQFF
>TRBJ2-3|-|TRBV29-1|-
TGCAGCGCCCTACCTGGCGGGGGCCCAGATACGCAGTATTTT
CSALPGGGPDTQYF
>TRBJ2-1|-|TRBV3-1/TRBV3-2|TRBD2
TGTGCCAGCAGCCAAGGCCGAGCGGGAGGGGTCCTCAATGAGCAGTTCTTC
CASSQGRAGGVLNEQFF
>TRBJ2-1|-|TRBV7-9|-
TGTGCCAGCAGCCCATCCGGGACCTACAATGAGCAGTTCTTC
CASSPSGTYNEQFF
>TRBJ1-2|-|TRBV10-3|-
TGTGCCATCAGTGTCAGTAGCGGAGGCTACACCTTC
CAISVSSGGYTF
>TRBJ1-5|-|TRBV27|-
TGTGCCTTACGGGTTCAGCCCCAGCATTTT
CALRVQPQHF
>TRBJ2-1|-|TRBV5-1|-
TGCGCCAGCACCCGGACTTCCTACAATGAGCAGTTCTTC
CASTRTSYNEQFF
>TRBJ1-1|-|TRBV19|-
TGTGCCAGTAGTACCTCCCTTTTCAGGCTGGAAAAAGAAGCTTTCTTT
CASSTSLFRLEKEAFF
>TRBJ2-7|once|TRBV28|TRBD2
TGTGCCAGCGGCGCGACTAGCGGTCAATACGAGCAGTACTTC
CASGATSGQYEQYF
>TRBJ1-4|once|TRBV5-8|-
TGTGCCAGCAGCCCCGACTCTGGCAATGAAAAACTGTTTTTT
CASSPDSGNEKLFF
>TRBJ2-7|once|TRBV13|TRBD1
TGTGCCAGCAGCCGATCCCGGACAGGTGACTCCTACGAGCAGTACTTC
CASSRSRTGDSYEQYF
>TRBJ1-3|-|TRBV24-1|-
TGTGCCACCAGTGTGAGCTCTGGAAACACCATATATTTT
CATSVSSGNTIYF
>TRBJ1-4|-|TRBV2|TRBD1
TGTGCCAGCAGTGAAAACAGGGGAGACGAAAAACTGTTTTTT
CASSENRGDEKLFF
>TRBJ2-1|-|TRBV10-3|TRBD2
TGTGCCACTGCGGGAGGTGTGGAGCAGTTCTTC
CATAGGVEQFF
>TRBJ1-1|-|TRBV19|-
TGTGCCAGTAGTATATTTCAAGTCGGGGGATACACTGAAGCTTTCTTT
CASSIFQVGGYTEAFF
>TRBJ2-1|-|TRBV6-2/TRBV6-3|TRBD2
TGTGCCAGCAGTCCGACAACTAGCGGGAGTACGAATGAGCAGTTCTTC
CASSPTTSGSTNEQFF
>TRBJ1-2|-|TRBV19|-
TGTGCCAGTAAGGAGGATTTGGGCGCCTATGGCTACACCTTC
CASKEDLGAYGYTF
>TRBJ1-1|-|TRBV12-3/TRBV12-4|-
TGTGCCAGCAGCTACAGGGTGGTGGGTGAAGCTTTCTTT
CASSYRVVGEAFF
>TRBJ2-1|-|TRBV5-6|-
TGTGCCAGCAGCTTTGCCCTAGTCAATGAGCAGTTCTTC
CASSFALVNEQFF
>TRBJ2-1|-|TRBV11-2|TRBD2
TGTGCCAGCAGCTTACCTAGCGGGAGCGAAAATGAGCAGTTCTTC
CASSLPSGSENEQFF
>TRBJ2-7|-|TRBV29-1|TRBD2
TGCAGCGTTGCTGTGGGAGGGCCTTCCGAGCAGTACTTC
CSVAVGGPSEQYF
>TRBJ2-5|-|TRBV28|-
TGTGCCAGCAGGGGGACTTTTGTGGGTGAGACCCAGTACTTC
CASRGTFVGETQYF
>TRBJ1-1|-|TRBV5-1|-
TGCGCCAGCAGCTTAACAGCGAACACTGAAGCTTTCTTT
CASSLTANTEAFF
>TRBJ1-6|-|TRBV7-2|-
TGTGCCAGCAGCTTAATGACGGGGACCTATAATTCACCCCTCCACTTT
CASSLMTGTYNSPLHF
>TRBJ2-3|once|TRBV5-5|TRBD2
TGTGCCAGCAGCCCCCGGCGGGGACTAGCGGGGGGAGAGGATACGCAGTATTTT
CASSPRRGLAGGEDTQYF
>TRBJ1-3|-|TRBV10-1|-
TGCGCCAGCAGTTCAGGAACTGGAAACACCATATATTTT
CASSSGTGNTIYF
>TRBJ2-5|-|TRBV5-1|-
TGCGCCAGCAGCTTTGGCTCTTTTGAGACCCAGTACTTC
CASSFGSFETQYF
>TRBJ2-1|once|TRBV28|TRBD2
TGTGCCAGCAGTTCAACCGGGACTAGCGGTGACAATGAGCAGTTCTTC
CASSSTGTSGDNEQFF
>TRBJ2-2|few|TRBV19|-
TGTGCCAGTAGTATAGAGGGCCCCGGGGAGCTGTTTTTT
CASSIEGPGELFF
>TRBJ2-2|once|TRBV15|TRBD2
TGTGCCACCAGCAGACAAAGTGGGCGGGAGGGCCAGGGACAAACCGGGGAGCTGTTTTTT
CATSRQSGREGQGQTGELFF
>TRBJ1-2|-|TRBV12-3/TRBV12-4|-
TGTGCCAGCAGTTTCTCGGGCTATGGCTACACCTTC
CASSFSGYGYTF
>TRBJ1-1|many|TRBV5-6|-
TGTGCCAGCAGCTACAAGTCGGGGTTTGGAGGAGCTTTCTTT
CASSYKSGFGGAFF
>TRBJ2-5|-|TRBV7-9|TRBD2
TGTGCCAGCAGCTTTGGTACTAGCGGGACCCAAGAGACCCAGTACTTC
CASSFGTSGTQETQYF
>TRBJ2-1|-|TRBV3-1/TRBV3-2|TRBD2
TGTGCCAGCAGCCCTCTATTCGGACTAGCGGGTACTAACAATGAGCAGTTCTTC
CASSPLFGLAGTNNEQFF
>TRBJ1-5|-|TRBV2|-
TGTGCCAGCCATCGGGGTGGCAATCAGCCCCAGCATTTT
CASHRGGNQPQHF
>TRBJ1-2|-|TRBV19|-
TGTGCCAGTAGTATATTGTACCCCTCGGGGCCTCTAGGGGGAGCTAACTATGGCTACACCTTC
CASSILYPSGPLGGANYGYTF
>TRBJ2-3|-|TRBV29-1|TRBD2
TGCAGCGTTGATGGGACTAGCGGCACAGATACGCAGTATTTT
CSVDGTSGTDTQYF
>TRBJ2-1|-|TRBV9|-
TGTGCCAGCAGCGTAGGCGGGGAGCGTGTATATGAGCAGTTCTTC
CASSVGGERVYEQFF
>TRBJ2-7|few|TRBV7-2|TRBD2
TGTGCCAGCAGCATTACTAGCGGGAGTTACGAGCAGTACTTC
CASSITSGSYEQYF
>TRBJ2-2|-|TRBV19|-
TGTGCCAGTAGTTTGGGCAGGGTGAACACCGGGGAGCTGTTTTTT
CASSLGRVNTGELFF
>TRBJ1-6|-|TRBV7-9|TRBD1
TGTGCCAGCAGTCCGCAGGGGGCGCGAAATTCACCCCTCCACTTT
CASSPQGARNSPLHF
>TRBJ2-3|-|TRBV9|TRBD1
TGTGCCAGCAGCCTGGAAGACAGGGCAGGAACGCAGTATTTT
CASSLEDRAGTQYF
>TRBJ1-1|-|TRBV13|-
TGTGCCAGCAGCTTAGCAGGGTTCACTGAAGCTTTCTTT
CASSLAGFTEAFF
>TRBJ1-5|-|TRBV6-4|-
TGTGCCAGCAGTAGCGGTATCAATCAGCCCCAGCATTTT
CASSSGINQPQHF
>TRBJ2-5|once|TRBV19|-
TGTGCCAGTAGTATACAGGGAGGAGAGGAGACCCAGTACTTC
CASSIQGGEETQYF
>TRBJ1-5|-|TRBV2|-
TGTGCCAGCAGTGGGCAGGGTGGCAATCAGCCCCAGCATTTT
CASSGQGGNQPQHF
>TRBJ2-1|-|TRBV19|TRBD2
TGTGCCAGTAGTGTCGGACTAGCGGGAGTCCAGCAGTTCTTC
CASSVGLAGVQQFF
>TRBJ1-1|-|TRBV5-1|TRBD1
TGCGCCAGCAGCCCGATGGGACAGGGTAAGACTGAAGCTTTCTTT
CASSPMGQGKTEAFF
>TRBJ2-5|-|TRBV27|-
TGTGCCAGCAGTTCAGGGGTATCCACTCCCCAAGAGACCCAGTACTTC
CASSSGVSTPQETQYF